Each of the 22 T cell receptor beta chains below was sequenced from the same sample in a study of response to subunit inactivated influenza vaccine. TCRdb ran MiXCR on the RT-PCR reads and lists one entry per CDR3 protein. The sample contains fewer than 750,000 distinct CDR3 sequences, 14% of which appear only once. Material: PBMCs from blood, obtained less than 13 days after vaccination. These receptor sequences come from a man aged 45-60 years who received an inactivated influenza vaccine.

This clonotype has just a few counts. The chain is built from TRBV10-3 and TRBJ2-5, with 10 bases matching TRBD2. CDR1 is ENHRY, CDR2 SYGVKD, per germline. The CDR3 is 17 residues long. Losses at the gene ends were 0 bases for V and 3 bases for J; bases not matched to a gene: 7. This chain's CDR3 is CAISESGLAGDKETQYF. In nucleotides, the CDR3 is TGTGCCATCAGTGAGTCGGGTCTAGCGGGAGATAAAGAGACCCAGTACTTC.

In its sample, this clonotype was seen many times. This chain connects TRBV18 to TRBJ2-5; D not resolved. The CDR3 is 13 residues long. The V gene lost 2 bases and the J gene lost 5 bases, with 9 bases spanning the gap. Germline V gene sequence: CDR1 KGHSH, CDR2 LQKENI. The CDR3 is CASSPTAGETQYF. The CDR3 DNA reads TGTGCCAGCTCACCAACAGCCGGGGAGACCCAGTACTTC.

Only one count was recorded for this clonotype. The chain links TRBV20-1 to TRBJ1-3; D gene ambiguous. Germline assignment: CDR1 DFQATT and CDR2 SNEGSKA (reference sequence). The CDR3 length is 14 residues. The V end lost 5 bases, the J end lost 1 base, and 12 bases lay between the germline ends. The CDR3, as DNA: TGCAGTGCTGGACGGATGGGTTCTGGAAACACCATATATTTT. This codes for CSAGRMGSGNTIYF.

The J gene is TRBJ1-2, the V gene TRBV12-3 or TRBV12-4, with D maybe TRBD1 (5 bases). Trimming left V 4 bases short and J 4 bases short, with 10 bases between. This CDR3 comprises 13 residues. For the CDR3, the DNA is TGTGCCAGCAGTTCGGGCAGGGCCTATGGCTACACCTTC. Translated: CASSSGRAYGYTF.

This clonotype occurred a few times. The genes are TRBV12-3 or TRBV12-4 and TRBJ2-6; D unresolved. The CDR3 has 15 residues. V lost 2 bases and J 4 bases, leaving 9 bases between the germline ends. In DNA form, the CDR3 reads TGTGCCAGCAGTTTAAGCGAGATGGGGGCCAACGTCCTGACTTTC. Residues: CASSLSEMGANVLTF.

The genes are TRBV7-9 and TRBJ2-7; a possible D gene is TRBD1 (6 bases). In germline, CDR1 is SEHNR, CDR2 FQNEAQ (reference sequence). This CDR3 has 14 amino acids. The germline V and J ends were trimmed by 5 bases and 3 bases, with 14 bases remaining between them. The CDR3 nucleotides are TGTGCCAGCAGCACGACAGGAGGAGGCTACGAGCAGTACTTC. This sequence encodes CASSTTGGGYEQYF.

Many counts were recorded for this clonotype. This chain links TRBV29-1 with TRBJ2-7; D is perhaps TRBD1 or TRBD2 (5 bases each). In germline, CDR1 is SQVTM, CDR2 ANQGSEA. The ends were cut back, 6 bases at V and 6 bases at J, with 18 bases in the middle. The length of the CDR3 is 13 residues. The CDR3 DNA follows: TGCAGCGTCTCGGACGGGGCAGGTTTCGAGCAGTACTTC. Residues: CSVSDGAGFEQYF.

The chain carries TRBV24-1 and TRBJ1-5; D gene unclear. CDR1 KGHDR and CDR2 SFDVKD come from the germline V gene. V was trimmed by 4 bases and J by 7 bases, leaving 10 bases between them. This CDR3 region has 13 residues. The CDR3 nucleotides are TGTGCCACCAGTGACAACGGGAACCAGCCCCAGCATTTT. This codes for CATSDNGNQPQHF.

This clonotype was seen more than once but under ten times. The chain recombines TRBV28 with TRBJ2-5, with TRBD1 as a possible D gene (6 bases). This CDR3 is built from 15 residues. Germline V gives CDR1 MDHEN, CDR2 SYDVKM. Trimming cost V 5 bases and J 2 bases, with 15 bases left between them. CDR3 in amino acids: CASSSPGTRQETQYF. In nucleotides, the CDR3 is TGTGCCAGCAGTAGCCCCGGGACAAGGCAAGAGACCCAGTACTTC.

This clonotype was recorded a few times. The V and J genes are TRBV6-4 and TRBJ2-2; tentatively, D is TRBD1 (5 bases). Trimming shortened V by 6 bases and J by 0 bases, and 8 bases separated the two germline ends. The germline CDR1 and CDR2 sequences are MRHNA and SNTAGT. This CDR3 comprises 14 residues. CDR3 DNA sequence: TGTGCCAGCAGAAGACAGACGAACACCGGGGAGCTGTTTTTT. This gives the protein CASRRQTNTGELFF.

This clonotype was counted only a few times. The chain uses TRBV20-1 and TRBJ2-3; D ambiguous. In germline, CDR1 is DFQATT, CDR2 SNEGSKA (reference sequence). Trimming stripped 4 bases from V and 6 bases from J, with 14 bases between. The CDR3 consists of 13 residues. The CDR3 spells CSAKPLSPDTQYF. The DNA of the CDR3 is TGCAGTGCTAAACCCCTCAGTCCCGATACGCAGTATTTT.

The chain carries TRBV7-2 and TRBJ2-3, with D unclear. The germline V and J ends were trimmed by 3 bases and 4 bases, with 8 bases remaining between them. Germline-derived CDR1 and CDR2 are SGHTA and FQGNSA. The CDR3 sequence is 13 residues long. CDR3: CASSFRPPDTQYF. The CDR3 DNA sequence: TGTGCCAGCAGCTTCAGGCCGCCAGATACGCAGTATTTT. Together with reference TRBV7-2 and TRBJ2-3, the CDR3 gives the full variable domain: GAGVSQSPSNKVTEKGKDVELRCDPISGHTALYWYRQSLGQGLEFLIYFQGNSAPDKSGLPSDRFSAERTGGSVSTLTIQRTQQEDSAVYLCASSFRPPDTQYFGPGTRLTVL.

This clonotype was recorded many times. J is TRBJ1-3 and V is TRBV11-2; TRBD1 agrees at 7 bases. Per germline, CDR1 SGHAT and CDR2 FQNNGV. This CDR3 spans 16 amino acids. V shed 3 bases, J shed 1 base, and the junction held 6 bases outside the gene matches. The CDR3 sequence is CASSFPPTGSGNTIYF. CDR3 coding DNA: TGTGCCAGCAGCTTCCCCCCGACAGGGTCTGGAAACACCATATATTTT.

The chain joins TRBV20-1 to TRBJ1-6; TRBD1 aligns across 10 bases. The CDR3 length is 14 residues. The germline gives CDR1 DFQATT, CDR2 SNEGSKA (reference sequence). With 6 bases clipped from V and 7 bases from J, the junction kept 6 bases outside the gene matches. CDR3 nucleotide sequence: TGCAGTGCCCAGTTGGGACAGGGGAATTCACCCCTCCACTTT. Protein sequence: CSAQLGQGNSPLHF.

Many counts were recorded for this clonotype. CDR3 loop: CASSRGGAGSYEQYF. In DNA, the CDR3 is TGTGCCAGCAGCAGGGGGGGAGCGGGGTCCTACGAGCAGTACTTC. This rearrangement joins TRBV7-2 to TRBJ2-7; TRBD2 might be the D (7 bases). The germline CDR1 and CDR2 sequences are SGHTA and FQGNSA. Trimming cost V 5 bases and J 1 base, with 15 bases left between them. The CDR3 extends over 15 amino acids.

CDR3 loop: CASIRLQTDTQYF. DNA for the CDR3: TGTGCCAGCATCCGACTACAAACAGATACGCAGTATTTT. This sequence joins TRBV6-6 and TRBJ2-3; a weak D match, TRBD2 (5 bases). This CDR3 is 13 amino acids long. Trimming shortened V by 7 bases and J by 3 bases, and 11 bases separated the two germline ends. Per germline, CDR1 MNHNY and CDR2 SVGAGI (reference sequence).

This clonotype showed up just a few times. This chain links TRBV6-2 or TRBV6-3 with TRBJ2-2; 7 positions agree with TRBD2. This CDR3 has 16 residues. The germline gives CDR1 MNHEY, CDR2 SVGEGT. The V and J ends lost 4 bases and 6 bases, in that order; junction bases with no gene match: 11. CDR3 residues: CASSSYGREVAGELFF. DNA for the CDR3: TGTGCCAGCAGTTCCTATGGGAGGGAGGTTGCCGGGGAGCTGTTTTTT.

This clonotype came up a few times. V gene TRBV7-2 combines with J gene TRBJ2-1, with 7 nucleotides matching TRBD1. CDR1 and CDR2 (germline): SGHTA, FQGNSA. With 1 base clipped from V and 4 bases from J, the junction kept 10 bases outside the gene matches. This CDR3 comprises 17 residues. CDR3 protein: CASSLVGGQVSYNEQFF. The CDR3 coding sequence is TGTGCCAGCAGCTTAGTTGGCGGACAGGTCTCTTACAATGAGCAGTTCTTC.

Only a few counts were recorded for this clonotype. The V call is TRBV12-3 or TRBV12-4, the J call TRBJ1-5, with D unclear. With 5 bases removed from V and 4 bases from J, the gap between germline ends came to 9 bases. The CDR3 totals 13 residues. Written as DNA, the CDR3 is TGTGCCAGCAGTGGGAACGGGAATCAGCCCCAGCATTTT. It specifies CASSGNGNQPQHF.

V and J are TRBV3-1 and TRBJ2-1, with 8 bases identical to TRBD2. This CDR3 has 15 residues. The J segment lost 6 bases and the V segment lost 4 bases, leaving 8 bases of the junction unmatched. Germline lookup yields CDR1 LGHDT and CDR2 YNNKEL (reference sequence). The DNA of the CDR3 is TGTGCCAGCAGCCTTAGACTAGCGTCTCCCAATGAGCAGTTCTTC. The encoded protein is CASSLRLASPNEQFF.

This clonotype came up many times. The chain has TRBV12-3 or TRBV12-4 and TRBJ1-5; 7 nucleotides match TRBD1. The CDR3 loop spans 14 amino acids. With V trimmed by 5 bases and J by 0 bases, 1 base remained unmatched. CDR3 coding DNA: TGTGCCAGCAGTCGGACAGGTAGCAATCAGCCCCAGCATTTT. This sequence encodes CASSRTGSNQPQHF.

The CDR3 loop is CSARHRANTEAFF. The CDR3 region has the DNA TGCAGTGCTAGACACAGGGCGAACACTGAAGCTTTCTTT. The chain couples TRBV20-1 to TRBJ1-1; D perhaps matches TRBD1 (6 bases). Germline loops: CDR1 DFQATT, CDR2 SNEGSKA (reference sequence). Trimming shortened V by 2 bases and J by 1 base, and 8 bases separated the two germline ends. This CDR3 region has 13 residues.